The rows below give T cell receptor beta chains drawn from one sample of a study of blood T cell repertoires in COVID-19. Libraries were prepared by immunoSEQ multiplex PCR; TCRdb keeps only in-frame clonotypes and omits some of them. Counted here are some 74,000 clones, 65% to 85% occurring once; the ten biggest clones make up more than 4.5%. Sequencing was done on a sample of peripheral blood. The receptors derive from a woman over 75 with active or convalescent COVID-19. CDR3s include the opening cysteine and the closing phenylalanine or tryptophan. Each record gives: V gene, clone size, D gene, J gene, CDR3 protein, CDR3 DNA. D genes are given only for firm matches. Clone size is given for some rows only: seen once, a few or many times, or a class if the clone is expanded.

TRBV2,once,TRBD1,TRBJ1-5,CASGETGVIKPQHF,TGTGCCAGCGGAGAAACAGGGGTAATAAAGCCCCAGCATTTT
TRBV5-1,-,TRBD1,TRBJ1-1,CASSPSPDRGFTEAFF,TGCGCCAGCAGCCCCTCTCCGGACAGGGGTTTTACTGAAGCTTTCTTT
TRBV27,-,TRBD2,TRBJ2-5,CASSLGTNDVETQYF,TGTGCCAGCAGTTTAGGGACTAACGATGTGGAGACCCAGTACTTC
TRBV28,-,TRBD1,TRBJ1-4,CASSPTGVGTNEKLFF,TGTGCCAGCAGCCCGACAGGGGTGGGAACTAATGAAAAACTGTTTTTT
TRBV7-9,medium-sized,-,TRBJ2-7,CASSAPPQGSRYEQYF,TGTGCCAGCAGCGCCCCTCCGCAGGGGAGTAGGTACGAGCAGTACTTC
TRBV4-2,-,TRBD1,TRBJ2-6,CASSQPGQGVGANVLTF,TGTGCCAGCAGCCAACCGGGACAGGGGGTTGGGGCCAACGTCCTGACTTTC
TRBV6-6,-,-,TRBJ2-7,CASSDPQSRVQYF,TGTGCCAGCAGCGACCCCCAGTCTCGGGTGCAGTACTTC
TRBV11-2,-,-,TRBJ2-2,CASSSRNTGELFF,TGTGCCAGCAGCTCCAGGAACACCGGGGAGCTGTTTTTT
TRBV5-1,-,TRBD2,TRBJ2-7,CASSLAAAGESEQYF,TGCGCCAGCAGCTTGGCGGCAGCGGGAGAGTCCGAGCAGTACTTC
TRBV24-1,-,TRBD1,TRBJ2-2,CATSDSWRGQGIGGELFF,TGTGCCACCAGTGATTCATGGAGGGGACAGGGGATCGGCGGGGAGCTGTTTTTT
TRBV7-9,-,TRBD1,TRBJ2-3,CASSLNRGSTDTQYF,TGTGCCAGCAGTTTAAACAGGGGGAGCACAGATACGCAGTATTTT
TRBV4-2,-,-,TRBJ1-2,CASSQDLVGGNYGYTF,TGTGCCAGCAGCCAAGATTTGGTCGGGGGGAACTATGGCTACACCTTC
TRBV4-1,few,-,TRBJ2-7,CASSQEPGLSYEQYF,TGCGCCAGCAGCCAAGAACCGGGACTCTCCTACGAGCAGTACTTC
TRBV21-1,-,-,TRBJ1-5,CASNTLGTGGADQPQHF,TGTGCCAGCAACACTCTAGGGACAGGGGGCGCCGATCAGCCCCAGCATTTT
TRBV28,once,-,TRBJ1-2,CASSSFGYTF,TGTGCCAGCAGCTCGTTTGGCTACACCTTC
TRBV3-1/TRBV3-2,-,-,TRBJ2-5,CASSQVKTDRYF,TGTGCCAGCAGCCAAGTAAAGACAGATAGATACTTC
TRBV5-1,-,-,TRBJ1-1,CASSLMEYTEAFF,TGCGCCAGCAGCTTGATGGAGTACACTGAAGCTTTCTTT
TRBV7-2,-,TRBD1,TRBJ1-2,CASSLLPTGRANYGYTF,TGTGCCAGCAGCTTACTGCCGACAGGGCGGGCTAACTATGGCTACACCTTC
TRBV7-2,-,-,TRBJ2-3,CASSSSRTSTDTQYF,TGTGCCAGCAGCTCTAGCAGGACTAGCACAGATACGCAGTATTTT
TRBV5-6,-,-,TRBJ2-1,CASTSSHEQFF,TGTGCCAGCACCTCTTCCCATGAGCAGTTCTTC
TRBV28,-,-,TRBJ1-6,CASSSRGREANNSPLHF,TGTGCCAGCAGTTCCCGAGGGCGGGAGGCTAATAATTCACCCCTCCACTTT
TRBV7-6,-,-,TRBJ2-5,CASTPTGGVWETQYF,TGTGCCAGCACGCCAACCGGAGGGGTCTGGGAGACCCAGTACTTC
TRBV19,-,TRBD1,TRBJ2-3,CASSRTGGSDTQYF,TGTGCCAGTAGTAGGACAGGGGGTTCAGATACGCAGTATTTT
TRBV6-1,-,-,TRBJ2-4,CASSEAPTAKNIQYF,TGTGCCAGCAGTGAAGCCCCTACAGCCAAAAACATTCAGTACTTC
TRBV6-2/TRBV6-3,few,-,TRBJ2-7,CASSYWPRGEQYF,TGTGCCAGCAGTTACTGGCCGAGAGGCGAGCAGTACTTC
TRBV6-4,-,-,TRBJ2-3,CASSERGRSTDTQYF,TGTGCCAGCAGTGAGCGGGGGCGGAGCACAGATACGCAGTATTTT
TRBV10-3,few,TRBD1,TRBJ1-1,CAISLDRVGPNTEAFF,TGTGCCATCAGCCTGGACAGGGTAGGACCGAACACTGAAGCTTTCTTT
TRBV19,-,TRBD1,TRBJ1-2,CASSIDWTGVLSGYTF,TGTGCCAGTAGTATCGATTGGACAGGCGTATTGAGTGGCTACACCTTC
TRBV28,once,-,TRBJ1-2,CASSLYPDGVYGYTF,TGTGCCAGCAGTTTATATCCGGACGGGGTATATGGCTACACCTTC
TRBV6-6,-,-,TRBJ1-5,CASSPWPGQPQHF,TGTGCCAGCAGTCCCTGGCCGGGGCAGCCCCAGCATTTT
TRBV5-6,-,-,TRBJ1-4,CASSSLGGANEKLFF,TGTGCCAGCAGCTCCCTTGGGGGGGCAAATGAAAAACTGTTTTTT
TRBV3-1/TRBV3-2,-,TRBD1,TRBJ1-2,CASSQRVLGQGNYGYTF,TGTGCCAGCAGCCAAAGGGTCCTGGGACAGGGCAACTATGGCTACACCTTC